The clone carrying this T cell receptor beta chain has more than one count but fewer than ten. Its antigen is unidentified. It was with a sample-barcoded 5' primer and a J-beta primer mix that a second PCR of roughly 7 to 12 cycles was run. Every individual sample yielded 2.5 million or more paired-end reads (each containing CDR3). TCRdb used MiXCR to reprocess the 5' RACE reads, holding one entry per CDR3 protein. The sample holds about a million distinct CDR3 sequences, just over 50% seen once. This sample stems from a study of blood T cells in healthy people across ages. Regarding the study as a whole: Expanded clonotype changes were possibly confounded by unknown donor CMV status. Considered underestimates were the diversity estimates obtained from one million T cells. Versus aged donors, long-lived donors had higher diversity and more naive CD4+ cells.

Germline lookup yields CDR1 DFQATT and CDR2 SNEGSKA (reference sequence). The CDR3 loop spans 15 amino acids. Between the trimmed V and J ends, which lost 2 bases and 0 bases, there was a span of 13 bases. The source of this sequence is an older woman in good health. J is TRBJ1-1 and V is TRBV20-1; TRBD1 is a possible D gene (5 bases). The sequencing input was blood. This chain's CDR3 is CSARTAGPMNTEAFF. The CDR3 nucleotides are TGCAGTGCTAGAACGGCGGGGCCCATGAACACTGAAGCTTTCTTT.